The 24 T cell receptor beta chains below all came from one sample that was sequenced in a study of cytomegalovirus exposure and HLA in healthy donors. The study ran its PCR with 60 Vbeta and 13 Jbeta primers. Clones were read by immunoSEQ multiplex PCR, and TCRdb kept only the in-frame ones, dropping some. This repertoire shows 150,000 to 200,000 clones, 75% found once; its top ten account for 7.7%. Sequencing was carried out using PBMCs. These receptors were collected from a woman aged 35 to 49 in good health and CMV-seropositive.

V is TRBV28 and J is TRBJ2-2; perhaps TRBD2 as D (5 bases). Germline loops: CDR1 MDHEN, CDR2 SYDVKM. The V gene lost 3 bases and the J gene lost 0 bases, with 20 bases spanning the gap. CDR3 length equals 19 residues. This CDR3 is CASSFRLPGKPSNTGELFF. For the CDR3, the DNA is TGTGCCAGCAGTTTTCGGTTGCCGGGGAAACCTTCGAACACCGGGGAGCTGTTTTTT.

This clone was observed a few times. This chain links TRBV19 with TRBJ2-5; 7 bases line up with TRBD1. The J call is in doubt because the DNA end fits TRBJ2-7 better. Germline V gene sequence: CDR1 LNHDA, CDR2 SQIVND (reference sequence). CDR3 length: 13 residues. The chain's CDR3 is CASSQQGSYEQYF. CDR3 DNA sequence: TGTGCCAGTAGTCAACAGGGGTCCTACGAGCAGTACTTC.

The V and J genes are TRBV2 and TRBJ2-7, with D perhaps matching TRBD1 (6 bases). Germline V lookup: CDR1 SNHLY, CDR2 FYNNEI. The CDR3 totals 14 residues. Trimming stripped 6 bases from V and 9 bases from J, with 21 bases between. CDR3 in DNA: TGTGCCAGCAGCGCCCAGGGGTTTTTTGATTCGCAGTACTTC. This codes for CASSAQGFFDSQYF.

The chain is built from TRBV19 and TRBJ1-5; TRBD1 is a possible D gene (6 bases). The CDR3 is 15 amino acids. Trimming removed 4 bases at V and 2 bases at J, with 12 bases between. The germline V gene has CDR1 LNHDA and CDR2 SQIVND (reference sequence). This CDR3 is CASSNGGRRNQPQHF. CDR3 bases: TGTGCCAGTAGTAACGGGGGGCGACGCAATCAGCCCCAGCATTTT.

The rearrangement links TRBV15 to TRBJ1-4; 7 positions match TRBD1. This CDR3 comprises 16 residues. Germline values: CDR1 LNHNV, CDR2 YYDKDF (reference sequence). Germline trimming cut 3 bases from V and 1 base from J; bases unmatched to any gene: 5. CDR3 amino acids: CATSREYRGTNEKLFF. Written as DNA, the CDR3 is TGTGCCACCAGCAGGGAATACAGGGGAACTAATGAAAAACTGTTTTTT.

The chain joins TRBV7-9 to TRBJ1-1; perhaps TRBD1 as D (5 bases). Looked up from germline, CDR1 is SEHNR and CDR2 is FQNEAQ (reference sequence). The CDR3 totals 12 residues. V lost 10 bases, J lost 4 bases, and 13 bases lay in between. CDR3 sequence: CATGAGGTEAFF. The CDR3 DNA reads TGTGCCACCGGGGCCGGGGGCACTGAAGCTTTCTTT.

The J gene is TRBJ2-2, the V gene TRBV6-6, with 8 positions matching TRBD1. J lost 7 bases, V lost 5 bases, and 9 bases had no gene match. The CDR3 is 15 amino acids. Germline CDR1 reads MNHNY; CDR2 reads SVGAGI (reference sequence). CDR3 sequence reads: CASSRGQGSIGELFF. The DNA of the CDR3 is TGTGCCAGCAGTCGAGGACAGGGTTCGATCGGGGAGCTGTTTTTT.

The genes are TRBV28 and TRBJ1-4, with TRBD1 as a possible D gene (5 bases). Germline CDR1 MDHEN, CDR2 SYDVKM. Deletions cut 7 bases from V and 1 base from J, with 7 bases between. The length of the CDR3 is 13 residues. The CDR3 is CASMGGTNEKLFF. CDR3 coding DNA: TGTGCCAGCATGGGGGGAACTAATGAAAAACTGTTTTTT.

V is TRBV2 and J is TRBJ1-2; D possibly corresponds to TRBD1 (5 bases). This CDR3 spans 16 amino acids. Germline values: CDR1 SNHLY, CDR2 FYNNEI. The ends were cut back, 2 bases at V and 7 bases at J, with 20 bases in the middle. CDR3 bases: TGTGCCAGCAGTGAAACCTCCGGAGGGGCCGGGCCTGGCTACACCTTC. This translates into CASSETSGGAGPGYTF.

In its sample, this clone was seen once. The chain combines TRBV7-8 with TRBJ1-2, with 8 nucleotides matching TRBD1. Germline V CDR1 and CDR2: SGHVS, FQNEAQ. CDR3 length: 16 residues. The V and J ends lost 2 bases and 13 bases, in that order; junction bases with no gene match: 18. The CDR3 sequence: CASSLSAIGQGGPCTF. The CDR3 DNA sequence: TGTGCCAGCAGCTTAAGTGCTATTGGACAGGGCGGGCCGTGCACCTTC. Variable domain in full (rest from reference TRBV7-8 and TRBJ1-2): GAGVSQSPRYKVAKRGQDVALRCDPISGHVSLFWYQQALGQGPEFLTYFQNEAQLDKSGLPSDRFFAERPEGSVSTLKIQRTQQEDSAVYLCASSLSAIGQGGPCTFGSGTRLTVV.

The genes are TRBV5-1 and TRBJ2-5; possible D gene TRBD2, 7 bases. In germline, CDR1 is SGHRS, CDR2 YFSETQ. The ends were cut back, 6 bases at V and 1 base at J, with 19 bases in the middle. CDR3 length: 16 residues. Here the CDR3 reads CASTRGVQGPQETQYF. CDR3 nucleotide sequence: TGCGCCAGCACCCGGGGGGTCCAGGGGCCCCAAGAGACCCAGTACTTC.

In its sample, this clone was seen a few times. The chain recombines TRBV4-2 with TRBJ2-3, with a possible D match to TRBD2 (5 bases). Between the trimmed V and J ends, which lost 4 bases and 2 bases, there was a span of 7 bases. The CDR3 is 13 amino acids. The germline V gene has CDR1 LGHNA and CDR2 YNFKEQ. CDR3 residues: CASSPDFTDTQYF. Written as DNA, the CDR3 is TGTGCCAGCAGCCCGGACTTCACAGATACGCAGTATTTT.

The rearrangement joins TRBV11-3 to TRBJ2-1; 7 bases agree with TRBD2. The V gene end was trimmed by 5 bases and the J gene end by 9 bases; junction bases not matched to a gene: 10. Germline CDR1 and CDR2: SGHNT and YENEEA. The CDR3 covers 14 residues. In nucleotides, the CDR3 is TGTGCCAGCAGCCTCATGGGAGGGCTGGGTGAGCAGTTCTTC. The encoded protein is CASSLMGGLGEQFF.

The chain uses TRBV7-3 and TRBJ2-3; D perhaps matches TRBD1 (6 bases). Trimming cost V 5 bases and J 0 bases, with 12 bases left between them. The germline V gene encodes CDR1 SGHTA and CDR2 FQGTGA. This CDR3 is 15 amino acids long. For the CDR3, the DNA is TGTGCCAGCAGCCCACCAGGGGTTAGCACAGATACGCAGTATTTT. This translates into CASSPPGVSTDTQYF.

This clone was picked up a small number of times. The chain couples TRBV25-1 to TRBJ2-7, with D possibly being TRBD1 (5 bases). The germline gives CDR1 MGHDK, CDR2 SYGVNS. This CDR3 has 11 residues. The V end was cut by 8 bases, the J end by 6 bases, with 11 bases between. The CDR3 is CASQGSLEQYF. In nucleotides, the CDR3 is TGTGCCAGCCAGGGCTCCCTCGAGCAGTACTTC.

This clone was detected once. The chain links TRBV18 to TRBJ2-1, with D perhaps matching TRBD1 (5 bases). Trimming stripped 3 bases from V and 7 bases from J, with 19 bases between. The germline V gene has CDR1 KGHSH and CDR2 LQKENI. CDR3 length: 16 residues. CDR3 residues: CASSPLGQGSRNEQFF. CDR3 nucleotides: TGTGCCAGCTCACCCCTAGGCCAGGGTTCGCGAAATGAGCAGTTCTTC.

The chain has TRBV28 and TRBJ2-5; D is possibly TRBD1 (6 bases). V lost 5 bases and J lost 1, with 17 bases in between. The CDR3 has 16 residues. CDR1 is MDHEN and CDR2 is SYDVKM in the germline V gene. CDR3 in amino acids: CASSNLEGQTQETQYF. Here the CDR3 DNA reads TGTGCCAGCAGTAATCTCGAAGGACAGACCCAAGAGACCCAGTACTTC.

The CDR3 reads CASSLGGDGWNTIYF. In DNA, the CDR3 is TGTGCCAGCAGTTTAGGAGGGGATGGGTGGAACACCATATATTTT. This sequence joins TRBV28 and TRBJ1-3; D perhaps matches TRBD1 (5 bases). Germline values: CDR1 MDHEN, CDR2 SYDVKM. V lost 2 bases and J 7 bases, leaving 15 bases between the germline ends. The CDR3 extends over 15 amino acids.

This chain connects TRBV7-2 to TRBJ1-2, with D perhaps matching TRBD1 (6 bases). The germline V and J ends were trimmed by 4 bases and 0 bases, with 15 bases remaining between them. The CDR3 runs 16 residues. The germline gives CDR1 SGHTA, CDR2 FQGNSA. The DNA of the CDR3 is TGTGCCAGCAGCTCGCAACCCGGGACAACTAACTATGGCTACACCTTC. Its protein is CASSSQPGTTNYGYTF. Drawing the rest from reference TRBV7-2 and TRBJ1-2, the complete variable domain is GAGVSQSPSNKVTEKGKDVELRCDPISGHTALYWYRQSLGQGLEFLIYFQGNSAPDKSGLPSDRFSAERTGGSVSTLTIQRTQQEDSAVYLCASSSQPGTTNYGYTFGSGTRLTVV.

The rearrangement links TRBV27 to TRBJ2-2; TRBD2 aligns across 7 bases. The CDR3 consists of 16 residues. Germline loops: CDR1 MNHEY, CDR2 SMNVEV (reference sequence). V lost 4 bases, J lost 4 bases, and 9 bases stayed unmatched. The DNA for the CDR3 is TGTGCCAGCAGTTCCATTCACCAGCGGGGCACCGGGGAGCTGTTTTTT. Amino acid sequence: CASSSIHQRGTGELFF.

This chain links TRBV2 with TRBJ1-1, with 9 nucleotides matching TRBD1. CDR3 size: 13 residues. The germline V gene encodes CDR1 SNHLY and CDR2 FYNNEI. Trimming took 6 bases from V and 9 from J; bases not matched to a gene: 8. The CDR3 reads CASRPTGGIQAFF. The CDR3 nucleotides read TGTGCCAGCAGGCCGACAGGGGGAATACAAGCTTTCTTT.

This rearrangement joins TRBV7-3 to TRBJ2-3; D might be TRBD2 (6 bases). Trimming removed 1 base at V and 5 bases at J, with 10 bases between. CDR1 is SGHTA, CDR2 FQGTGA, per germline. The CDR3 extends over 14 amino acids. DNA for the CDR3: TGTGCCAGCAGCTTAAGGGCGGGAAGAGATACGCAGTATTTT. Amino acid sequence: CASSLRAGRDTQYF.

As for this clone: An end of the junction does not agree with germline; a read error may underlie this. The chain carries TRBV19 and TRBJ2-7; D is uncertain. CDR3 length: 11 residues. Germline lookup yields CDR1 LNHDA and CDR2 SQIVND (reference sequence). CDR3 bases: TGTGCCAGCAGTAACTTACACGAGCAGTACTTC. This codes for CASSNLHEQYF.

The CDR3 DNA reads as TGTGCCAGTAGACCACACGCGGGAGAGGCTTCCTACGAGCAGTACTTC. Translation gives CASRPHAGEASYEQYF. The chain carries TRBV19 and TRBJ2-7; 7 nucleotides line up with TRBD2. Germline V gene lookup returns CDR1 LNHDA and CDR2 SQIVND (reference sequence). The CDR3 has 16 residues. Trimming cost V 6 bases and J 1 base; bases outside gene matches: 12.